One and the same sample provided the 25 T cell receptor beta chains below, sequenced in a study of blood T cell repertoires in COVID-19. TCRdb keeps only in-frame clones here, not all; method: immunoSEQ multiplex PCR. The sample holds roughly 41,000 clones; almost 90% are singletons and the top ten take approximately 26%. Sequencing was carried out using peripheral blood. These receptors all stem from a man aged 55 to 70 with active or convalescent COVID-19.

V is TRBV12-5 and J is TRBJ2-7, with 10 bases that match TRBD1. There are 14 residues in the CDR3. With 7 bases clipped from V and 5 bases from J, the junction kept 8 bases outside the gene matches. The V gene's germline CDR1 is LGHNT and CDR2 FRNRAP. This chain's CDR3 is CASALGQGLDEQYF. In DNA form, the CDR3 reads TGTGCTAGTGCCCTGGGACAGGGGTTAGACGAGCAGTACTTC.

This chain links TRBV2 with TRBJ2-1; 8 nucleotides match TRBD2. V trimming: 6 bases; J trimming: 6 bases; junction bases outside the gene matches: 19. The CDR3 is made up of 18 amino acids. Looked up from germline, CDR1 is SNHLY and CDR2 is FYNNEI. The CDR3 DNA reads TGTGCCAGCAGGGCTTTAGCGGGACGGGAATGGGGCCGCAATGAGCAGTTCTTC. Amino acid sequence: CASRALAGREWGRNEQFF.

This chain joins TRBV7-8 and TRBJ2-1; 12 bases map to TRBD1. This CDR3 has 19 amino acids. Germline lookup yields CDR1 SGHVS and CDR2 FQNEAQ. J was trimmed by 0 bases and V by 3 bases; bases with no gene match: 9. CDR3 sequence: CASSFRGQGAISSYNEQFF. As DNA, the CDR3 is TGTGCCAGCAGCTTCCGGGGACAGGGGGCTATCAGCTCCTACAATGAGCAGTTCTTC.

CDR3 nucleotide sequence: TGTGCCAGCAGCTCGACAGGGGAATACAATCAGCCCCAGCATTTT. It yields the protein CASSSTGEYNQPQHF. The J gene is TRBJ1-5, the V gene TRBV5-6; 8 positions agree with TRBD1. Germline CDR1 and CDR2: SGHDT and YYEEEE. The CDR3 consists of 15 residues. V lost 3 bases and J lost 3; bases outside the gene matches: 5.

The chain combines TRBV5-6 with TRBJ2-2; TRBD1 matches at 9 bases. Germline loops: CDR1 SGHDT, CDR2 YYEEEE. The V segment lost 3 bases and the J segment 6 bases; nucleotides outside the gene matches: 6. This CDR3 comprises 15 residues. As DNA, the CDR3 is TGTGCCAGCAGCTGGACAGGGGAGGGATCCGGGGAGCTGTTTTTT. It specifies CASSWTGEGSGELFF. Variable domain in full (rest from reference TRBV5-6 and TRBJ2-2): DAGVTQSPTHLIKTRGQQVTLRCSPKSGHDTVSWYQQALGQGPQFIFQYYEEEERQRGNFPDRFSGHQFPNYSSELNVNALLLGDSALYLCASSWTGEGSGELFFGEGSRLTVL.

The chain combines TRBV18 with TRBJ2-7; D is perhaps TRBD1 (5 bases). This CDR3 comprises 14 residues. Between the trimmed V and J ends, which lost 2 bases and 3 bases, there was a span of 11 bases. Germline V lookup: CDR1 KGHSH, CDR2 LQKENI. CDR3 in amino acids: CASSPGAIIYEQYF. The CDR3 DNA reads TGTGCCAGCTCACCAGGGGCCATCATCTACGAGCAGTACTTC.

The V call is TRBV6-5, the J call TRBJ2-7; tentative D call: TRBD1 (5 bases). Trimming left V 6 bases short and J 0 bases short, with 15 bases between. Germline V gives CDR1 MNHEY, CDR2 SVGAGI. The CDR3 extends over 15 amino acids. CDR3 coding DNA: TGTGCCAGCAGAACCTCGACAGCCAGCTCCTACGAGCAGTACTTC. Translating it yields CASRTSTASSYEQYF.

V is TRBV7-2 and J is TRBJ2-2; D remains unclear. The ends were cut back, 5 bases at V and 0 bases at J, with 16 bases in the middle. CDR3 length: 17 residues. Germline V gene sequence: CDR1 SGHTA, CDR2 FQGNSA. The CDR3 DNA reads as TGTGCCAGCAGCCGCGAACGTAACAGAGCGAACACCGGGGAGCTGTTTTTT. Translating gives CASSRERNRANTGELFF.

The chain carries TRBV7-9 and TRBJ2-1; TRBD1 aligns across 7 bases. V shed 3 bases and J 6 bases; nucleotides not matched to a gene: 5. Germline values: CDR1 SEHNR, CDR2 FQNEAQ (reference sequence). The CDR3 loop spans 14 amino acids. The CDR3: CASSFQQGLNEQFF. Here the CDR3 DNA reads TGTGCCAGCAGCTTTCAACAGGGGCTCAATGAGCAGTTCTTC.

The V call is TRBV7-6, the J call TRBJ1-1; maybe TRBD1 (5 bases). Germline-derived CDR1 and CDR2 are SGHVS and FNYEAQ. Trimming left V 0 bases short and J 1 base short, with 12 bases between. The CDR3 loop spans 16 amino acids. The CDR3, as DNA: TGTGCCAGCAGCTTAGCGGGTGGGGGAGGGAACACTGAAGCTTTCTTT. Translating gives CASSLAGGGGNTEAFF.

This clone showed up just once. The gene calls are TRBV7-8 and TRBJ2-7; 9 bases are shared with TRBD1. The CDR3 length is 14 residues. CDR1 is SGHVS, CDR2 FQNEAQ, per germline. J lost 5 bases, V lost 4 bases, and 6 bases had no gene match. The CDR3 loop is CASSSRDRAHEQYF. The CDR3 DNA follows: TGTGCCAGCAGCTCCCGGGACAGGGCCCACGAGCAGTACTTC.

This clone is a singleton in its sample. The J gene is TRBJ2-5, the V gene TRBV5-1; 7 positions match TRBD2. This CDR3 spans 16 amino acids. Germline loops: CDR1 SGHRS, CDR2 YFSETQ. With V trimmed by 0 bases and J by 4 bases, 9 bases remained unmatched. CDR3 coding DNA: TGCGCCAGCAGCTTGGGGCAGCCCGTAGCGGGAGAGACCCAGTACTTC. The encoded protein is CASSLGQPVAGETQYF.

This clone appeared a few times. This chain joins TRBV28 and TRBJ1-4; perhaps TRBD1 as D (5 bases). V was cut by 6 bases and J by 5 bases, with 16 bases left in between. Germline V CDR1 and CDR2: MDHEN, SYDVKM. The CDR3 has 15 residues. The chain's CDR3 is CASSPADKRNEKLFF. CDR3 nucleotide sequence: TGTGCCAGCAGCCCGGCGGACAAACGAAATGAAAAACTGTTTTTT.

The chain couples TRBV10-3 to TRBJ1-5; D remains ambiguous. Trimming left V 4 bases short and J 11 bases short, with 21 bases between. Germline V gene data show CDR1 as ENHRY and CDR2 as SYGVKD. This CDR3 is 15 amino acids long. CDR3 sequence (DNA): TGTGCCATCAGTGCCCCCGAGGCCCGTTTTTGGTCCCAGCATTTT. This encodes CAISAPEARFWSQHF.

The chain recombines TRBV18 with TRBJ2-5; TRBD1 agrees at 8 bases. The CDR3 covers 15 residues. CDR1 and CDR2 from the germline V gene are KGHSH and LQKENI. The trim removed 2 bases at V and 4 bases at J, leaving 6 bases unmatched. The DNA of the CDR3 is TGTGCCAGCTCACCAGGGACAGGAAATACAGAGACCCAGTACTTC. It yields the protein CASSPGTGNTETQYF. The complete variable domain, with remaining parts taken from reference TRBV18 and TRBJ2-5, reads NAGVMQNPRHLVRRRGQEARLRCSPMKGHSHVYWYRQLPEEGLKFMVYLQKENIIDESGMPKERFSAEFPKEGPSILRIQQVVRGDSAAYFCASSPGTGNTETQYFGPGTRLLVL.

The rearrangement joins TRBV11-2 to TRBJ1-2; possible D gene TRBD1, 5 bases. The CDR3 spans 14 residues. Germline lookup yields CDR1 SGHAT and CDR2 FQNNGV. V was trimmed by 2 bases and J by 7 bases, leaving 14 bases between them. CDR3 DNA sequence: TGTGCCAGCAGCTTATGGGGGACTCCAGGTGGCTACACCTTC. Translated, it gives CASSLWGTPGGYTF.

This clone was detected once. The rearrangement uses TRBV5-6 and TRBJ2-2; maybe TRBD1 (6 bases). Germline V gene sequence: CDR1 SGHDT, CDR2 YYEEEE. V shed 2 bases and J shed 6 bases, with 11 bases lying between them. This CDR3 has 14 residues. The CDR3 DNA sequence: TGTGCCAGCAGCTTATACAGGGAACCCGGGGAGCTGTTTTTT. Its protein product is CASSLYREPGELFF.

This clone was detected only once. The rearrangement uses TRBV29-1 and TRBJ1-5, with D possibly TRBD1 on 5 matching bases. Germline V lookup: CDR1 SQVTM, CDR2 ANQGSEA. This CDR3 comprises 16 residues. Deletions cut 0 bases from V and 0 bases from J, with 12 bases between. CDR3 bases: TGCAGCGTTGAAGACAGGGTAGGTTTTAGCAATCAGCCCCAGCATTTT. Protein product: CSVEDRVGFSNQPQHF.

This rearrangement joins TRBV4-1 to TRBJ2-2; 9 nucleotides align to TRBD2. The CDR3 runs to 17 residues. J lost 2 bases, V lost 4 bases, and 8 bases had no gene match. Per germline, CDR1 MGHRA and CDR2 YSYEKL. CDR3 protein: CASSPGVAGVNTGELFF. The DNA of the CDR3 is TGCGCCAGCAGCCCCGGGGTAGCGGGAGTCAACACCGGGGAGCTGTTTTTT.

In this sample, this clone turned up once. V usage is TRBV14 and J usage is TRBJ1-5; D possibly corresponds to TRBD1 (6 bases). Germline V CDR1 and CDR2: SGHDN, FVKESK. Trimming stripped 2 bases from V and 6 bases from J, with 11 bases between. This CDR3 contains 14 residues. The CDR3 loop reads CASSQMGAGQPQHF. CDR3 in DNA: TGTGCCAGCAGCCAAATGGGGGCAGGTCAGCCCCAGCATTTT.

CDR3 coding DNA: TGTGCCAGCAGTTACGTAGCGGGGGGCGAGACCCAGTACTTC. Translating it yields CASSYVAGGETQYF. The chain combines TRBV6-6 with TRBJ2-5; 10 nucleotides align to TRBD2. The CDR3 runs to 14 residues. The germline V gene has CDR1 MNHNY and CDR2 SVGAGI (reference sequence). V shed 2 bases and J 5 bases; nucleotides not matched to a gene: 2.

The rearrangement joins TRBV6-5 to TRBJ1-1; D is unclear. Trimming pared 6 bases from V and 5 bases from J, leaving 19 bases between. Germline V gene lookup returns CDR1 MNHEY and CDR2 SVGAGI. This CDR3 has 15 amino acids. CDR3 DNA: TGTGCCAGCAGAAAATGGGGAGACCCACCAACTGAAGCTTTCTTT. This translates into CASRKWGDPPTEAFF.

The V call is TRBV5-1, the J call TRBJ2-3; the match to TRBD2 covers 8 bases. CDR3 length: 15 residues. V lost 5 bases and J lost 3; bases outside the gene matches: 8. Germline V gives CDR1 SGHRS, CDR2 YFSETQ. The CDR3 bases are TGCGCCAGCAGTACTGGAGCGGGAGTGACAGATACGCAGTATTTT. As protein: CASSTGAGVTDTQYF.

The CDR3 DNA is TGCGCCAGCAGCCATAAGACACCCACTGAAGCTTTCTTT. Protein sequence: CASSHKTPTEAFF. The V and J genes are TRBV4-1 and TRBJ1-1, with no clear D. The CDR3 spans 13 residues. The germline V and J ends were trimmed by 3 bases and 4 bases, with 9 bases remaining between them. Per germline, CDR1 MGHRA and CDR2 YSYEKL.

The chain couples TRBV2 to TRBJ2-2; tentatively, D is TRBD1 (6 bases). The CDR3 is 16 amino acids. V was trimmed by 6 bases and J by 1 base, leaving 15 bases between them. Germline loops: CDR1 SNHLY, CDR2 FYNNEI. CDR3 amino acids: CASSPGVMVNTGELFF. For the CDR3, the DNA is TGTGCCAGCAGCCCAGGGGTCATGGTGAACACCGGGGAGCTGTTTTTT.